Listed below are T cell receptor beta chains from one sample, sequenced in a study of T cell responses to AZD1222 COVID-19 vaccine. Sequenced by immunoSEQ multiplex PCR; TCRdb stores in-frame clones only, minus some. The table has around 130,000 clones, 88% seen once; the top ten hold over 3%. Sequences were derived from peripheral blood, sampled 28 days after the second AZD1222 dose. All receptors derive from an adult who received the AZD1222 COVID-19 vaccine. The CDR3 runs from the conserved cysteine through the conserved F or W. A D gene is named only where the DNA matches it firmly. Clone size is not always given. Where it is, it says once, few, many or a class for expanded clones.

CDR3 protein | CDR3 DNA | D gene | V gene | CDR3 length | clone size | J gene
CASRLPTGLAGYSTDTQYF | TGTGCCAGCAGGTTACCTACGGGACTAGCGGGATACTCCACAGATACGCAGTATTTT | TRBD2 | TRBV28 | 19 | NA | TRBJ2-3
CASRQVLSGANVLTF | TGTGCCAGTAGACAGGTTCTCTCTGGGGCCAACGTCCTGACTTTC | NA | TRBV19 | 15 | NA | TRBJ2-6
CASGLARRASVYEQYF | TGTGCTAGTGGTTTGGCAAGGAGGGCGTCCGTTTACGAGCAGTACTTC | NA | TRBV12-5 | 16 | NA | TRBJ2-7
CASSQRGQPNQPQHF | TGCGCCAGCAGCCAGAGGGGGCAGCCCAATCAGCCCCAGCATTTT | TRBD1 | TRBV5-1 | 15 | NA | TRBJ1-5
CASSQPPGGEGSSGSSYEQYF | TGTGCCAGCAGCCAGCCGCCAGGGGGCGAGGGGTCTAGCGGGAGTTCCTACGAGCAGTACTTC | TRBD2 | TRBV3-1/TRBV3-2 | 21 | NA | TRBJ2-7
CASSSDGGLDRVYGYTF | TGTGCCAGCAGCTCAGACGGGGGCTTAGACAGGGTTTATGGCTACACCTTC | TRBD1 | TRBV7-9 | 17 | once | TRBJ1-2
CASSLMGNGELFF | TGCGCCAGCAGCTTGATGGGGAACGGGGAGCTGTTTTTT | NA | TRBV5-1 | 13 | NA | TRBJ2-2
CATSKTGNTEAFF | TGTGCCACCAGCAAAACGGGGAACACTGAAGCTTTCTTT | NA | TRBV15 | 13 | NA | TRBJ1-1
CASSLVVGTFPYEQYF | TGCGCCAGCAGCTTGGTGGTAGGGACATTCCCCTACGAGCAGTACTTC | NA | TRBV5-1 | 16 | NA | TRBJ2-7
CASSSPGPLGYNEQFF | TGTGCCAGCTCATCACCGGGACCCTTAGGTTACAATGAGCAGTTCTTC | NA | TRBV18 | 16 | NA | TRBJ2-1
CSVAEGGGWQYF | TGCAGCGTCGCCGAGGGGGGAGGTTGGCAGTATTTT | NA | TRBV29-1 | 12 | NA | TRBJ2-3
CASSYGPPFEQYF | TGTGCCAGCAGTTACGGCCCCCCTTTTGAGCAGTACTTC | NA | TRBV6-2/TRBV6-3 | 13 | NA | TRBJ2-7